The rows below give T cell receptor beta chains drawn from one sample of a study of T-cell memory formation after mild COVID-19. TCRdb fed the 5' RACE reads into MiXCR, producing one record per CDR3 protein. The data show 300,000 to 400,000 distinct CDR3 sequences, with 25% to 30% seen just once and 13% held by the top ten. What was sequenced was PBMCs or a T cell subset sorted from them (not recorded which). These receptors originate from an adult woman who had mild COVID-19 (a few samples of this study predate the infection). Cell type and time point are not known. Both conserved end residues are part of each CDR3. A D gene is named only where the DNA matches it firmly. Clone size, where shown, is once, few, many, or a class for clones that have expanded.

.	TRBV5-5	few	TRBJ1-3	TGTGCCAGCAGCTTCCGGGACACTTTGCTCGAAAACACCATATATTTT	CASSFRDTLLENTIYF
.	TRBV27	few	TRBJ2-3	TGTGCCAGCAGTTGGGTGATCACAGATACGCAGTATTTT	CASSWVITDTQYF
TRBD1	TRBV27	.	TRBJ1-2	TGTGCCAGCAGGCTACAGGGGGATCGGGGCTACACCTTC	CASRLQGDRGYTF
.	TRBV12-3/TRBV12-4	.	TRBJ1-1	TGTGCCAGCAGTTCCGGGACACGGCTTAATGAAGCTTTCTTT	CASSSGTRLNEAFF
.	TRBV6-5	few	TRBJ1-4	TGTGCCAGCAGAGGAGGGGGGAATGAAAAACTGTTTTTT	CASRGGGNEKLFF
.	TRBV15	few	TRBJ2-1	TGTGCCACCAGCAGAGTTTCGAATGAGCAGTTCTTC	CATSRVSNEQFF
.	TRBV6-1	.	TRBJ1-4	TGTGCCAGCTGCCAAAACGGGGCAGCAACTAATGAAAAACTGTTTTTT	CASCQNGAATNEKLFF
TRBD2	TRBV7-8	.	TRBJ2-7	TGTGCCAGCAGCGCCAGCGGGGCCCCCTCCGAGCAGTACTTC	CASSASGAPSEQYF
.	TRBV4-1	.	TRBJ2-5	TGCGCCAGCAGCCAACCCTTGGGGACCCAGTACTTC	CASSQPLGTQYF
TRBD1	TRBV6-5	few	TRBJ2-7	TGTGCCAGCAGTTACAGGAAGGGGGCTAGCGAGCAGTACTTC	CASSYRKGASEQYF
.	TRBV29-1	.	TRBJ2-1	TGCAGCGTTGACGAAGGGCTTATCGCTAATGAGCAGTTCTTC	CSVDEGLIANEQFF
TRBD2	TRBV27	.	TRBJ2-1	TGTGCCAGCAGTTTAAGACTAGCGGGGAGAGGTGGTCACAATGAGCAGTTCTTC	CASSLRLAGRGGHNEQFF
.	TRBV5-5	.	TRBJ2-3	TGTGCCAGCAGCTTGCCAAACTCAGTGGCAGATACGCAGTATTTT	CASSLPNSVADTQYF
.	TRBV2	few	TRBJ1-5	TGTGCCAGCAGTGAATTAAGGCAGCCCCAGCATTTT	CASSELRQPQHF
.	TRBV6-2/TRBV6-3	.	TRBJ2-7	TGTGCCAGCAGTTACTCCCCCAGGGACGGGGGCTACGAGCAGTACTTC	CASSYSPRDGGYEQYF
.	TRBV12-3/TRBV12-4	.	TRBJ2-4	TGTGCCAGCAGTTCGGAGCAGGGGGCCAAAAACATTCAGTACTTC	CASSSEQGAKNIQYF
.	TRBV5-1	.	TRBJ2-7	TGCGCCAGCAGCGTTAATCCCTACGAGCAGTACTTC	CASSVNPYEQYF
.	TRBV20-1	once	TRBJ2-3	TGCAGTGCTAGGAGGAAAGGGGGGCATACGCAGTATTTT	CSARRKGGHTQYF
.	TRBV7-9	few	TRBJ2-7	TGTGCCAGCAGCCCCCCCCACTTC	CASSPPHF
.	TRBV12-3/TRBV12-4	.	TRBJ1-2	TGTGCCAGCAGCTTAGGCGGCGGCTACACCTTC	CASSLGGGYTF
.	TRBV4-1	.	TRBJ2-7	TGCGCCAGCAGCCACCTACCCGGGACAACCAAACCGGGGGACGAGCAGTACTTC	CASSHLPGTTKPGDEQYF
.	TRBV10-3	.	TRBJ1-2	TGTGCCATCAGTGAGTCGAGTTCCCGGGACGCCAGCTTACTATTCGGTGGCTACACCTTC	CAISESSSRDASLLFGGYTF
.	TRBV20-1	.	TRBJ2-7	TGCAGTGCTAGCAGGACAAGTCAGGACGAGCAGTACTTC	CSASRTSQDEQYF
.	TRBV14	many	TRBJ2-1	TGTGCCAGCAGCCAAGTTCGAACTCTAGTAAATGAGCAGTTCTTC	CASSQVRTLVNEQFF
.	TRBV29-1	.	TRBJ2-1	TGCAGCGCGTGCGGGGCATCCTACAATGAGCAGTTCTTC	CSACGASYNEQFF
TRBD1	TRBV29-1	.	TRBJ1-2	TGCAGCGTTTCCGAAGGGACAGGGTATGGCTACACCTTC	CSVSEGTGYGYTF
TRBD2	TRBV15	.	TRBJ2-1	TGTGCCACCAGCAACGGGGGGGCCTTCCCCTACAATGAGCAGTTCTTC	CATSNGGAFPYNEQFF
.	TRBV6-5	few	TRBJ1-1	TGTGCCAGCAGACTAGGACAGAGTATGAACACTGAAGCTTTCTTT	CASRLGQSMNTEAFF
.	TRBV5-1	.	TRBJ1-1	TGCGCCAGCAGCTTAAGCAGGATGAACACTGAAGCTTTCTTT	CASSLSRMNTEAFF
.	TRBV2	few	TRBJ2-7	TGTGCCAGCAGTGAAGCCCCCCAGTACGAGCAGTACTTC	CASSEAPQYEQYF
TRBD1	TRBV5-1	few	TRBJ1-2	TGCGCCAGCAGCCCGACAGGGTCGCGTAACTATGGCTACACCTTC	CASSPTGSRNYGYTF